The 24 T cell receptor beta chains presented below share a single source sample, sequenced in a study of blood T cell repertoires in COVID-19. The method was immunoSEQ multiplex PCR; TCRdb's version includes in-frame clones alone and lacks a portion of them. The sample carries more than 200,000 clones, over 75% recorded once. The sequencing sample was made of peripheral blood. All receptors come from a woman of 80 years or more with acute or convalescent COVID-19.

The rearrangement uses TRBV12-3 or TRBV12-4 and TRBJ2-7; 8 bases align to TRBD1. CDR3 size: 13 residues. J lost 2 bases, V lost 3 bases, and 0 bases had no gene match. For the CDR3, the DNA is TGTGCCAGCAGTTTGGACAGGGCCTACGAGCAGTACTTC. It specifies CASSLDRAYEQYF.

J is TRBJ1-5 and V is TRBV19, with D tentatively TRBD1 (5 bases). The germline V and J ends were trimmed by 2 bases and 4 bases, with 9 bases remaining between them. CDR1 is LNHDA and CDR2 is SQIVND in the germline V gene (reference sequence). The CDR3 contains 14 residues. In DNA, the CDR3 is TGTGCCAGTAGTATAACACAGGCAAATCAGCCCCAGCATTTT. Its protein is CASSITQANQPQHF.

The chain links TRBV25-1 to TRBJ1-6, with no clear D. CDR3 size: 14 residues. The V gene's germline CDR1 is MGHDK and CDR2 SYGVNS. Trimming removed 7 bases at V and 8 bases at J, with 15 bases between. Written as DNA, the CDR3 is TGTGCCAGCATCGGTCGACATGAACATTCACCCCTCCACTTT. This encodes CASIGRHEHSPLHF.

This clone was seen just once. The chain combines TRBV19 with TRBJ2-5, with D possibly TRBD2 on 7 matching bases. This CDR3 is built from 14 residues. V dropped 7 bases and J dropped 0 bases, with 12 bases sitting between them. CDR1 is LNHDA, CDR2 SQIVND, per germline (reference sequence). The CDR3 sequence is CASKGGQDQETQYF. The CDR3 coding sequence is TGTGCCAGTAAGGGGGGGCAGGACCAAGAGACCCAGTACTTC.

The chain is built from TRBV5-5 and TRBJ2-7; D perhaps matches TRBD1 (5 bases). V dropped 7 bases and J dropped 2 bases, with 16 bases sitting between them. Germline CDR1 is SGHKS and CDR2 is YYEKEE (reference sequence). The CDR3 loop spans 14 amino acids. Here the CDR3 DNA reads TGTGCCAGCCAATCTGGCAGGGCCACCTACGAGCAGTACTTC. Encoded protein: CASQSGRATYEQYF.

The rearrangement links TRBV18 to TRBJ2-7; the match to TRBD2 covers 12 bases. V dropped 3 bases and J dropped 4; count of bases not matched to a gene: 10. Germline V lookup: CDR1 KGHSH, CDR2 LQKENI. The CDR3 sequence is 17 residues long. The CDR3 DNA reads as TGTGCCAGCTCACCGCGGGTGACTAGCGGGAGTCTGTACGAGCAGTACTTC. Translating gives CASSPRVTSGSLYEQYF.

The chain uses TRBV19 and TRBJ2-2; possible D gene TRBD1, 6 bases. The V end lost 7 bases, the J end lost 5 bases, and 11 bases lay between the germline ends. This CDR3 region has 13 residues. CDR1 is LNHDA and CDR2 is SQIVND in the germline V gene (reference sequence). CDR3 bases: TGTGCCAGTAATACCAGGGGAACCGGGGAGCTGTTTTTT. The encoded protein is CASNTRGTGELFF.

CDR3 sequence: CASSLRGTLTNEKLFF. CDR3 coding DNA: TGTGCCAGCAGCCTCAGGGGTACCCTAACTAATGAAAAACTGTTTTTT. This sequence joins TRBV7-2 and TRBJ1-4, with D tentatively TRBD1 (6 bases). The V gene's germline CDR1 is SGHTA and CDR2 FQGNSA. This CDR3 region has 16 residues. V was clipped by 5 bases and J by 1 base, with 14 bases between them.

The chain is built from TRBV21-1 and TRBJ2-7; the D segment call TRBD2 is taken from the table without a DNA check. TRBV21-1 is reported as a pseudogene. The CDR3 length is 13 residues. DNA for the CDR3: TGTGCCAGCAGCAACCTAGCGGGGCACGAGCAGTACTTC. Protein sequence: CASSNLAGHEQYF.

The chain carries TRBV2 and TRBJ2-5; 9 bases map to TRBD1. Trimming removed 7 bases from V and 5 bases from J; junction bases left unmatched: 2. The CDR3 totals 12 residues. The V gene's germline CDR1 is SNHLY and CDR2 FYNNEI. The CDR3 DNA follows: TGTGCCAGCATACAGGGGGCCGAGACCCAGTACTTC. Encoded protein: CASIQGAETQYF.

The gene calls are TRBV5-4 and TRBJ2-7; 7 positions match TRBD1. After removal of 3 bases from V and 1 base from J, the junction contained 4 bases not matched to a gene. Germline V lookup: CDR1 SGHNT, CDR2 YYREEE (reference sequence). This CDR3 contains 14 residues. For the CDR3, the DNA is TGTGCCAGCAGCTGGGACAGCGCATCCTACGAGCAGTACTTC. Translation gives CASSWDSASYEQYF.

This clone was recorded a few times. The genes are TRBV6-5 and TRBJ1-5, with TRBD1 matching 7 bases. Germline CDR1 MNHEY, CDR2 SVGAGI. The V gene end was trimmed by 8 bases and the J gene end by 11 bases; junction bases not matched to a gene: 9. The CDR3 covers 12 residues. In DNA, the CDR3 is TGTGCCAGCCGACAGGGAAATAGGTCCCAGCATTTT. Protein: CASRQGNRSQHF.

As for this clone: This CDR3 is also generated by other DNA sequences in the sample. V is TRBV7-9 and J is TRBJ1-2, with D hard to call. V was clipped by 1 base and J by 2 bases, with 5 bases between them. The CDR3 loop spans 13 amino acids. CDR1 and CDR2 (germline): SEHNR, FQNEAQ (reference sequence). The CDR3 nucleotides read TGTGCCAGCAGCTTAGGGGCCAACTATGGCTACACCTTC. This encodes CASSLGANYGYTF.

The chain recombines TRBV3-1 (or the pseudogene TRBV3-2) with TRBJ2-1; no clear D gene. V was trimmed by 5 bases and J by 4 bases, leaving 3 bases between them. CDR3 length: 11 amino acids. Germline CDR1 is LGHDT and CDR2 is YNNKEL (reference sequence). Written as DNA, the CDR3 is TGTGCCAGCAGCTCGTACAATGAGCAGTTCTTC. Translation gives CASSSYNEQFF.

V and J are TRBV7-8 and TRBJ1-5; D unresolved. Trimming stripped 1 base from V and 0 bases from J, with 7 bases between. Germline CDR1 and CDR2: SGHVS and FQNEAQ. The CDR3 is 15 residues long. In nucleotides, the CDR3 is TGTGCCAGCAGCTTAGTACTTAATAGCAATCAGCCCCAGCATTTT. Translating gives CASSLVLNSNQPQHF.

This clone came up a few times. The CDR3 is CASSQWTSRLLYF. The DNA of the CDR3 is TGTGCCAGCAGCCAATGGACTAGCCGATTGCTGTATTTT. The rearrangement joins TRBV4-2 to TRBJ2-3, with 8 bases that match TRBD2. This CDR3 has 13 amino acids. Looked up from germline, CDR1 is LGHNA and CDR2 is YNFKEQ. V dropped 2 bases and J dropped 14; count of bases not matched to a gene: 9.

The rearrangement joins TRBV3-1 (or the pseudogene TRBV3-2) to TRBJ1-1, with TRBD1 matching 8 bases. CDR1 is LGHDT and CDR2 is YNNKEL in the germline V gene (reference sequence). J lost 8 bases, V lost 3 bases, and 8 bases had no gene match. The CDR3 has 14 amino acids. The CDR3 loop is CASSQADRALEAFF. The CDR3 DNA reads TGTGCCAGCAGCCAGGCGGACAGGGCGTTAGAAGCTTTCTTT.

The V call is TRBV9, the J call TRBJ2-3, with TRBD1 matching over 7 bases. Germline lookup yields CDR1 SGDLS and CDR2 YYNGEE. The V segment lost 2 bases and the J segment 5 bases; nucleotides outside the gene matches: 8. The CDR3 sequence is 15 residues long. In DNA, the CDR3 is TGTGCCAGCAGCGTTAGACAGGGTTTACAAGATACGCAGTATTTT. Translating it yields CASSVRQGLQDTQYF.

The chain combines TRBV5-1 with TRBJ1-2; perhaps TRBD1 as D (5 bases). The V gene's germline CDR1 is SGHRS and CDR2 YFSETQ. Trimming removed 0 bases at V and 3 bases at J, with 21 bases between. The CDR3 is 18 amino acids. DNA of the CDR3: TGCGCCAGCAGCTTGGCCCCCCGAGCGGGGCGCGGGGACTATGGCTACACCTTC. Encoded protein: CASSLAPRAGRGDYGYTF.

The chain links TRBV7-9 to TRBJ1-4, with a weak D call TRBD1 (6 bases). Trimming took off 5 bases at V and 4 bases at J, with 17 bases between the two ends. The germline gives CDR1 SEHNR, CDR2 FQNEAQ (reference sequence). The CDR3 runs 16 residues. The CDR3 DNA is TGTGCCAGCAGCCCCTCCGAACAGGGATATAATGAAAAACTGTTTTTT. Protein: CASSPSEQGYNEKLFF.

There are a few counts of this clone. The V gene is TRBV24-1, the J gene TRBJ2-1, with 8 positions matching TRBD2. This CDR3 region has 17 residues. Germline trimming cut 1 base from V and 0 bases from J; bases unmatched to any gene: 4. CDR1 is KGHDR and CDR2 is SFDVKD in the germline V gene. CDR3 in DNA: TGTGCCACCAGTGATTTACAAAGCGGGAGCTCCTACAATGAGCAGTTCTTC. It yields the protein CATSDLQSGSSYNEQFF.

The J gene is TRBJ2-3, the V gene TRBV28, with 7 bases that match TRBD1. V lost 1 base to trimming and J lost 2 bases; unmatched junction nucleotides: 6. The length of the CDR3 is 16 residues. The germline gives CDR1 MDHEN, CDR2 SYDVKM. As DNA, the CDR3 is TGTGCCAGCAGTTTATTGGTAGGACAGGTCACAGATACGCAGTATTTT. Residues: CASSLLVGQVTDTQYF.

As regards this clone: The same CDR3 arises from other DNA sequences in this sample as well. This chain uses TRBV7-7 with TRBJ2-5, with TRBD1 matching over 8 bases. The germline V gene has CDR1 SSHAT and CDR2 FNYEAQ (reference sequence). The CDR3 runs to 17 residues. The V and J ends lost 1 base and 1 base, in that order; junction bases with no gene match: 8. In nucleotides, the CDR3 is TGTGCCAGCAGCTTAGGGGCCGGGACAGGCAGCCAAGAGACCCAGTACTTC. Amino acid sequence: CASSLGAGTGSQETQYF.

The chain recombines TRBV7-3 with TRBJ1-2, with D unresolved. The CDR3 length is 12 residues. The V gene lost 5 bases and the J gene lost 1 base, with 5 bases spanning the gap. CDR1 is SGHTA, CDR2 FQGTGA, per germline. The CDR3 sequence: CASSGSNYGYTF. The CDR3, as DNA: TGTGCCAGCAGCGGCAGTAACTATGGCTACACCTTC.